This T cell receptor beta chain came from a study of cytomegalovirus exposure and HLA in healthy donors. Study outcomes and limitations: A later analysis reported that several of the most significant clusters appeared to be linked to common viral pathogens, among them Epstein-Barr virus.

Primers for the PCR totalled 60 Vbeta and 13 Jbeta. Method: immunoSEQ multiplex PCR; TCRdb's copy keeps in-frame clones and lacks some. The table lists some 170,000 clones, 70% to 80% of them singletons. V trimming: 1 base; J trimming: 8 bases; junction bases outside the gene matches: 7. Germline values: CDR1 PRHDT, CDR2 FYEKMQ (reference sequence). There are 14 residues in the CDR3. A remark on this clone: Its specificity is not known.

Source material: PBMCs. The chain links TRBV13 to TRBJ1-2; 7 bases match TRBD1. The clonotype originates from a man between 18 and 35 years old in good health and CMV-seropositive. The CDR3: CASSLEKGARGYTF. CDR3 bases: TGTGCCAGCAGCTTAGAAAAGGGGGCGAGGGGCTACACCTTC.